At least ten counts were recorded for the clone carrying this T cell receptor beta chain. As yet, its antigen is unknown. The data originate from a study of T-cell reconstitution after alpha-beta-depleted transplantation in children. Study conclusions and caveats: About two months after transplant, alpha-beta T cells reportedly came from several hundred expanded graft clones.

Unique molecular identifiers were built into the TCRbeta library. TCRdb reprocessed the PCR reads via MiXCR and lists one record per CDR3 protein. In the table there are about 580,000 distinct CDR3 sequences, about 21% of which are singletons. CDR1 is LNHNV and CDR2 is YYDKDF in the germline V gene (reference sequence). V gave up 6 bases and J gave up 5 bases; unmatched junction bases: 8. The CDR3 runs to 15 residues. The sequence derives from a boy under three years old who had a stem cell transplant for acute myeloid leukemia, so the T cells may come from the graft donor. V and J are TRBV15 and TRBJ2-1; 9 bases map to TRBD2. The sequences come from PBMCs, mostly from graft donor cells, collected 360 days after TCRalphabeta/CD19-depleted stem cell transplant. CDR3 DNA: TGTGCCACCAGGACTCGGATAGCGGGGGACAATGAGCAGTTCTTC. Translating it yields CATRTRIAGDNEQFF. The variable domain in full, completed from reference TRBV15 and TRBJ2-1, reads DAMVIQNPRYQVTQFGKPVTLSCSQTLNHNVMYWYQQKSSQAPKLLFHYYDKDFNNEADTPDNFQSRRPNTSFCFLDIRSPGLGDTAMYLCATRTRIAGDNEQFFGPGTRLTVL.